The T cell receptor beta chain described here comes from a study of blood T cell repertoires in COVID-19 (dated by TCRdb to about 2020). The study in broad terms: Samples covering the acute and convalescent phases of COVID-19 were provided by collaborators in the United States, Italy and Spain. The prospective study material was composed of cDNA or gDNA derived from T cells, B-cell-depleted T cells, or PBMCs. The dataset comprised deeply sampled blood TCRbeta repertoires from subjects exposed to, actively infected with, or recovered from COVID-19. The repertoires were released in a freely available public database intended as a resource for research on the immune response to SARS-CoV-2. Samples were obtained from the ongoing ImmuneRACE study (first 160 participants) and from roughly 1,300 subjects provided by 6 global collaborators. Nearly every sample came with metadata listing a de-identified subject ID, COVID-19 status, age in years and sex. Where available, HLA class I and class II types were obtained from metadata supplied by the sample provider rather than from assay-based typing. What the authors observed across the whole study: The amount of clinical and demographic metadata varied by source and participant and was provided uncurated.

TCRbeta CDR3 regions were amplified from genomic DNA by means of the immunoSEQ Assay, a bias-controlled multiplex PCR. The authors processed their data as follows. Nucleated cell counts per sample were estimated from amplification of reference gene primers within the assay. To quantify the absolute abundance of each unique TCRbeta CDR3 rearrangement, sequence reads were collapsed and filtered. For each sample, productive Simpson clonality was calculated as the square root of Simpson's diversity index across productive rearrangements. TCRdb holds this immuneACCESS table with in-frame rearrangements only. Some clones are missing; in checked studies, unresolved V genes explain under half, and the rest has no known cause. V, J and clone size derive from that table, while D and trimming were established from the DNA sequence. Counted in this sample were roughly 190,000 clones; approximately 85% of them appeared once. In total, the top ten clones hold just under 8.5% of the sample.

On this clone: There is no known antigen for this receptor. No much larger clonotype is one base removed from it; base qualities were not supplied.

A distance of 24 bases separates the germline ends of V and J, which lose 0 bases and 10 bases respectively. As encoded in the germline V gene, CDR1 is MNHEY while CDR2 is SVGEGT. Its CDR3 holds 17 amino acids, cysteine through phenylalanine. CDR3 DNA only is kept here, 51 bases in frame from base 1. The collaborating institutions used their own protocols to collect whole blood in K2EDTA tubes. For TCRbeta analysis, collaborator samples were shipped as frozen whole blood, as isolated PBMCs, or as DNA extracted from either sample type. The V gene is TRBV6-2 or TRBV6-3 and the J gene is TRBJ1-1, with the D gene not confidently named. This clonotype was obtained from a woman aged 55-75 years with acute or convalescent COVID-19. Sequencing used peripheral blood. At the DNA level, the sequence is TGTGCCAGCAGTTACTCGATTTCGGTCGGAACCCAAGAGGGAGCTTTCTTT. Its product reads: CASSYSISVGTQEGAFF.